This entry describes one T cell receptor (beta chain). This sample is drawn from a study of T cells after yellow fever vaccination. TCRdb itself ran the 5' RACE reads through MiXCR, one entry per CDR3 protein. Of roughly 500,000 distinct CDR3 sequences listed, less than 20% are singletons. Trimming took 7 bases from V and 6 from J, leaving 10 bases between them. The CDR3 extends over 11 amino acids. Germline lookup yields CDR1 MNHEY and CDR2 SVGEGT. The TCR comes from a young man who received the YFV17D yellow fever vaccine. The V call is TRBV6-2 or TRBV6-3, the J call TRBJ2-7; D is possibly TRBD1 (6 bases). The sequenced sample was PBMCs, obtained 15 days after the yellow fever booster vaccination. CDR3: CASTQGFEQYF. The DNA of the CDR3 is TGTGCCAGCACCCAGGGGTTCGAGCAGTACTTC.